The text below deals with one T cell receptor (beta chain). Its antigen remains unknown. Lactation, pregnancy, other autoimmune disease or uncontrolled infection excluded patients. Trimming removed 5 bases from V and 5 bases from J, with 16 bases in between. The length of the CDR3 is 14 residues. Germline CDR1 and CDR2: SGHTA and FQGNSA. This specimen comes from a study of T cells in Graves' hyperthyroidism and ophthalmopathy. Study results and caveats: Most thyroid clonotypes expanded above 0.001 were also detected in blood.

The source material, RNA transcripts, was used to amplify TCR beta CDR3 regions. The HTBI primer set was used in a first-round RT-PCR of the TCR CDR3. TCRdb redid the calling of the multiplex PCR reads with MiXCR, one entry per CDR3 protein. The sample includes around 800,000 distinct CDR3 sequences, about two fifths of them seen just once. The gene calls are TRBV7-2 and TRBJ2-7; no firm D call. This TCR came from a young man with Graves' hyperthyroidism. The sequencing input was blood. The CDR3 DNA reads TGTGCCAGCAGCCCCCGGGTCGATCCGGACGAGCAGTACTTC. It translates to CASSPRVDPDEQYF.